The T cell receptor beta chain under discussion was sequenced for a study of cytomegalovirus exposure and HLA in healthy donors (dated by TCRdb to the late 2010s). About the full investigation: According to a later analysis, the roughly 120 validation repertoires were produced on the same platform as the approximately 690 repertoires of the first cohort. Besides the first cohort of 500 to 700 subjects, a separate validation cohort made up of around 120 different subjects was used. The study aimed to test whether cataloging public T cell receptors could reveal signatures of past pathogen exposure. To predict cytomegalovirus infection status, the study combined high-throughput TCR immunosequencing, statistical association of individual TCRs with disease status, and machine learning.

General findings and caveats noted by the study authors: All 110 or so repertoires were used to score co-occurrence in the validation cohort in a later analysis, because that analysis had no HLA typing for the cohort. While some public TCRs were present in many individuals, most TCR sequences turned up only very rarely across donors. In a later analysis, TCRs clustered in the first cohort were found to also tend to co-occur in the 100 to 150 validation repertoires, with roughly 93% of cluster scores above 0. A total of about 150 TCR beta chains were listed by the study as associated with cytomegalovirus. Cytomegalovirus status was reported to be diagnosed by the classifier with high specificity and sensitivity in both the original and validation cohorts. In vitro tests confirmed that a few of the cytomegalovirus-associated TCR beta chains recognize cytomegalovirus antigens. The authors suggested that the approach could potentially be generalized to other disease states and immunological phenotypes.

Library construction relied on the immunoSEQ multiplex PCR assay. The source study handled its data this way. To diagnose cytomegalovirus status from the catalog of TCR beta chain sequences, a statistical classification framework was built. The source is immuneACCESS, and TCRdb retained only in-frame sequences with V and J called. Part of the clones is not carried over; for the studies checked, unresolved V genes explain less than half of this, and the remainder is unexplained. The D gene and trimming were derived from the DNA, and the V and J assignments and clone size from that table. The sample has about 150,000 clones on record, about 94% of them singletons. Clones ranked in the top ten supply over 1.5% of the sample. The germline V gene specifies MGHRA as CDR1 and YSYEKL as CDR2. Ends trimmed: V by 3 bases, J by 0 bases; bases unmatched to a gene: 2. CDR3 length: 15 amino acids, cysteine to phenylalanine. Kept here is only the CDR3 DNA, which spans 45 bases and is read in frame from base 1.

Donors formed part of the validation cohort, which comprised 120 or so subjects and was distinct from the first cohort of under 850 subjects. For this clone: Its antigen remains unidentified. One base away there is no much larger clone; base qualities are not given.

Sequenced input: PBMCs. This clonotype was obtained from a young man in good health and CMV-seropositive. The chain uses TRBV4-1 and TRBJ2-7, with 10 middle bases fitting TRBD2. The CDR3 protein is CASSQGLASSYEQYF. Here is the DNA: TGCGCCAGCAGCCAGGGACTAGCGTCCTCCTACGAGCAGTACTTC.